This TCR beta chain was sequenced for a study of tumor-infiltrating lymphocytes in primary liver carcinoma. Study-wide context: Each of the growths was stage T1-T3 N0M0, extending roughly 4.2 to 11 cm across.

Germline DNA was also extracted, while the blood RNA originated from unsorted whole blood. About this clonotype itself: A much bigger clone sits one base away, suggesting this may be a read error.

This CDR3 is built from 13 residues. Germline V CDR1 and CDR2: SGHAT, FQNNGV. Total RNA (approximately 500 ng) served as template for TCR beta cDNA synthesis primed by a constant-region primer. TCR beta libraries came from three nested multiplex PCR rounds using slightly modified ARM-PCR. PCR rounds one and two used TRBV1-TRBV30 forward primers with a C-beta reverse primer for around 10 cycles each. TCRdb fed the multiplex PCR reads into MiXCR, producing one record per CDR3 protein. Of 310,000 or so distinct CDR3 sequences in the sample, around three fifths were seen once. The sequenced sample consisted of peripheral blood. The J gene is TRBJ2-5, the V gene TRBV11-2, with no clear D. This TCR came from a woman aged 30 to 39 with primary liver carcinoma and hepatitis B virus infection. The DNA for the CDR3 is TGTGCCAGCAGCTTAGCTGGGGTTGAGATCCAGTACTTC. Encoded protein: CASSLAGVEIQYF.